A single sample is the source of the 10 T cell receptor beta chains below, sequenced in a study of OX40 agonist ivuxolimab in advanced cancers. Assay used: immunoSEQ multiplex PCR; TCRdb lists only in-frame clones, some missing. The sample includes some 48,000 clones, about three quarters seen only once; the top ten take more than 5.5%. The input for sequencing was CD4+ or CD8+ T cells sorted from blood, taken in a trial of the OX40 agonist ivuxolimab. The receptors were gathered from an adult with an advanced solid tumor such as melanoma, head and neck, liver or kidney cancer.

CDR3: CASSDRDSPLHF. CDR3 in DNA: TGTGCCAGTTCGGACAGGGACTCACCCCTCCACTTT. The chain uses TRBV19 and TRBJ1-6; the match to TRBD1 covers 8 bases. This CDR3 has 12 amino acids. Germline assignment: CDR1 LNHDA and CDR2 SQIVND (reference sequence). Trimming removed 8 bases from V and 10 bases from J; junction bases left unmatched: 4. The entire variable domain, with the rest obtained from reference TRBV19 and TRBJ1-6, is as follows: DGGITQSPKYLFRKEGQNVTLSCEQNLNHDAMYWYRQDPGQGLRLIYYSQIVNDFQKGDIAEGYSVSREKKESFPLTVTSAQKNPTAFYLCASSDRDSPLHFGNGTRLTVT.

The chain couples TRBV10-3 to TRBJ2-3; 7 nucleotides align to TRBD2. The CDR3 has 13 amino acids. V trimming: 2 bases; J trimming: 5 bases; junction bases outside the gene matches: 1. Germline V gene lookup returns CDR1 ENHRY and CDR2 SYGVKD. The CDR3 DNA sequence: TGTGCCATCAGTGAGAGGGAGGGAGATACGCAGTATTTT. Its protein is CAISEREGDTQYF.

This clone is deemed medium-sized. The rearrangement links TRBV19 to TRBJ2-6, with D uncertain. The CDR3 sequence is 16 residues long. Germline V gene data show CDR1 as LNHDA and CDR2 as SQIVND (reference sequence). V was shortened by 1 base and J by 0 bases, with 7 bases between the two germline ends. The CDR3 nucleotides read TGTGCCAGTAGTATAGGCTCGAGCTCTGGGGCCAACGTCCTGACTTTC. It yields the protein CASSIGSSSGANVLTF. The complete variable domain, with remaining parts taken from reference TRBV19 and TRBJ2-6, reads DGGITQSPKYLFRKEGQNVTLSCEQNLNHDAMYWYRQDPGQGLRLIYYSQIVNDFQKGDIAEGYSVSREKKESFPLTVTSAQKNPTAFYLCASSIGSSSGANVLTFGAGSRLTVL.

This chain joins TRBV9 and TRBJ1-2; D perhaps matches TRBD1 (6 bases). Germline V gives CDR1 SGDLS, CDR2 YYNGEE. The CDR3 totals 13 residues. Between the trimmed V and J ends, which lost 3 bases and 6 bases, there was a span of 12 bases. The CDR3 nucleotides read TGTGCCAGCAGCGATACGGGGGCTAATGGCTACACCTTC. This translates into CASSDTGANGYTF. Full variable domain (missing parts from reference TRBV9 and TRBJ1-2): DSGVTQTPKHLITATGQRVTLRCSPRSGDLSVYWYQQSLDQGLQFLIQYYNGEERAKGNILERFSAQQFPDLHSELNLSSLELGDSALYFCASSDTGANGYTFGSGTRLTVV.

V is TRBV7-8 and J is TRBJ2-5, with 11 bases lining up with TRBD2. J gave up 5 bases and V 0 bases, and 8 bases lay outside the gene matches. This CDR3 is 17 amino acids long. Germline CDR1 and CDR2: SGHVS and FQNEAQ. In DNA form, the CDR3 reads TGTGCCAGCAGCTTAGCGCGTTTGGCTAGCGGGAGGGAGACCCAGTACTTC. Its protein is CASSLARLASGRETQYF. Looking up the rest from reference TRBV7-8 and TRBJ2-5 gives the full variable domain: GAGVSQSPRYKVAKRGQDVALRCDPISGHVSLFWYQQALGQGPEFLTYFQNEAQLDKSGLPSDRFFAERPEGSVSTLKIQRTQQEDSAVYLCASSLARLASGRETQYFGPGTRLLVL.

This chain joins TRBV19 and TRBJ2-5, with D perhaps given as TRBD1 or TRBD2 (7 bases each). The CDR3 is 15 amino acids. V lost 3 bases, J lost 4 bases, and 15 bases lay in between. CDR1 and CDR2 (germline): LNHDA, SQIVND (reference sequence). CDR3 sequence (DNA): TGTGCCAGTAGTATTGCCGCCAGGGGGGGAGAGACCCAGTACTTC. This sequence encodes CASSIAARGGETQYF.

The chain uses TRBV7-9 and TRBJ2-5; D possibly corresponds to TRBD1 (6 bases). The CDR3 is 15 residues long. Trimming took 5 bases from V and 1 from J, leaving 14 bases between them. Germline CDR1 reads SEHNR; CDR2 reads FQNEAQ (reference sequence). CDR3 nucleotide sequence: TGTGCCAGCAGCCCGAGGGGACAATCCCAAGAGACCCAGTACTTC. Encoded protein: CASSPRGQSQETQYF.

Concerning this clone itself: One end of the junction does not line up with germline, which may come from a read error. This sequence joins TRBV10-3 and TRBJ2-7; 10 bases map to TRBD2. The CDR3 is 16 residues long. CDR1 is ENHRY and CDR2 is SYGVKD in the germline V gene. The CDR3: CASSWGTSGISYEQYF. The CDR3 bases are TGTGCCAGCAGTTGGGGAACTAGCGGGATTTCCTACGAGCAGTACTTC.

Concerning this clone itself: The likely explanation is a read error, given a far larger clone one base away. The J gene is TRBJ1-2, the V gene TRBV9; 7 bases match TRBD1. The J segment lost 2 bases and the V segment lost 5 bases, leaving 3 bases of the junction unmatched. The length of the CDR3 is 13 residues. Germline loops: CDR1 SGDLS, CDR2 YYNGEE. The CDR3 region has the DNA TGTGCCAGCAGTGAGACAGGGAACTATGGCTACACCTTC. Translation: CASSETGNYGYTF.

The CDR3 sequence: CASRSRGEAFF. The CDR3 DNA sequence: TGTGCCAGCAGAAGTAGGGGCGAAGCTTTCTTT. The genes are TRBV6-5 and TRBJ1-1, with D perhaps TRBD1 (5 bases). CDR3 length: 11 amino acids. The V end was cut by 6 bases, the J end by 8 bases, with 10 bases between. Germline-derived CDR1 and CDR2 are MNHEY and SVGAGI.